This T cell receptor (beta chain) emerged from a study of early T cells in non-severe SARS-CoV-2 infection. Study at large: Investigators sequenced bulk RNA drawn from unsorted whole blood, and chains remained unpaired.

This CDR3 has 17 residues. The ends were cut back, 0 bases at V and 3 bases at J, with 15 bases in the middle. The V gene's germline CDR1 is MNHEY and CDR2 SVGEGT. This clonotype was detected a few times. Separate cDNA molecules each had unique molecular identifiers attached to them. Using its own MiXCR run on the 5' RACE reads, TCRdb lists one record per CDR3 protein. Among approximately 83,000 distinct CDR3 sequences, over 12% were seen once, and the ten largest hold under 4%. The rearrangement links TRBV6-2 or TRBV6-3 to TRBJ2-1, with a weak D call TRBD2 (5 bases). This TCR was recovered from an adult who was a healthcare worker with PCR-confirmed SARS-CoV-2 infection or an uninfected control (not recorded which). Material for sequencing was whole blood. This chain's CDR3 is CASSYSPPSGLYNEQFF. CDR3 DNA sequence: TGTGCCAGCAGTTACTCACCCCCCAGCGGACTCTACAATGAGCAGTTCTTC.